This TCR beta chain is from a study of OX40 agonist ivuxolimab in advanced cancers. Study context: Ivuxolimab, an agonistic anti-OX40 (CD134) antibody, was given to patients. Study results and caveats: At 0.1 to 3.0 mg/kg, CD4+ and CD8+ blood T cells expanded clonally by week 6.

About this clone: Its antigen is unidentified.

Germline lookup yields CDR1 LGHNT and CDR2 FRNRAP. The CDR3 runs to 15 residues. V was clipped by 9 bases and J by 2 bases, with 18 bases between them. The repertoire was sequenced with immunoSEQ multiplex PCR; TCRdb's copy has only in-frame clones and lacks some. The table records about 15,000 clones, around 80% of them present only once. The chain recombines TRBV12-5 with TRBJ2-3; D not certain. The source material was CD4+ or CD8+ T cells sorted from blood, sampled in a trial of the OX40 agonist ivuxolimab. The sequence was obtained from an adult with an advanced solid tumor such as melanoma, head and neck, liver or kidney cancer. The CDR3 DNA reads TGTGCTAGCTCATACCTAGGCGGATCCACAGATACGCAGTATTTT. Its protein is CASSYLGGSTDTQYF.